This is a list of T cell receptor beta chains from one sample in a study of T cell responses to AZD1222 COVID-19 vaccine. The protocol was immunoSEQ multiplex PCR, while the TCRdb copy is restricted to in-frame clones and leaves out a portion. The sample contains fewer than 110,000 clones, 90% to 95% of which appear only once. This specimen consisted of peripheral blood, obtained 28 days after the second AZD1222 dose. The origin of the receptors is an adult who received the AZD1222 COVID-19 vaccine. CDR3s include the opening cysteine and the closing phenylalanine or tryptophan. D genes are given only for firm matches. Size tells how often a clone was seen (once, few, many) or the class of an expanded clone, and some rows leave it out.

v_call	d_call	clone_size	j_call	cdr3_nt	cdr3_aa
TRBV10-3	-	-	TRBJ2-1	TGTGCCATCAGTGAGTCCTTGGGGAGCTCCTACAATGAGCAGTTCTTC	CAISESLGSSYNEQFF
TRBV15	-	few	TRBJ2-5	TGTGCCACCAGCAGAGGATCCCAAGAGACCCAGTACTTC	CATSRGSQETQYF
TRBV7-9	-	-	TRBJ1-1	TGTGCCAGCAGCCCCCCCTCGGACGTTCCTTTCGGGACTGAAGCTTTCTTT	CASSPPSDVPFGTEAFF
TRBV4-1	TRBD1	once	TRBJ1-4	TGCGCCAGCAGCCAAGGACCAACAGGGGGGAATGAAAAACTGTTTTTT	CASSQGPTGGNEKLFF
TRBV15	TRBD2	-	TRBJ2-5	TGTGCCACCAGCATGACTAGCGGACGACAAGAGACCCAGTACTTC	CATSMTSGRQETQYF
TRBV14	TRBD1	-	TRBJ1-2	TGTGCCAGCAGCCAGACAGGGGCACTCGGAGGTGGCTACACCTTC	CASSQTGALGGGYTF
TRBV19	-	few	TRBJ1-2	TGTGCCAGTACTTGGGGTACGGGAATCAACTATGGCTACACCTTC	CASTWGTGINYGYTF
TRBV6-1	-	-	TRBJ1-2	TGTGCCAGCAGTGAGCGGACAGTTTACTATGGCTACACCTTC	CASSERTVYYGYTF
TRBV19	TRBD2	-	TRBJ2-1	TGTGCCAGCTCTGGGAGACTAGCGGCATACAATGAGCAGTTCTTC	CASSGRLAAYNEQFF
TRBV7-9	TRBD1	-	TRBJ1-1	TGTGCCAGCAGCTTAGAGAATACAGGGGGGTTT	CASSLENTGGF
TRBV3-1/TRBV3-2	-	-	TRBJ2-7	TGTGCCAGCAGCCAAGGGAACCGGGGCGACTCCTACGAGCAGTACTTC	CASSQGNRGDSYEQYF
TRBV7-2	-	-	TRBJ1-5	TGTGCCAGCAGCTTACAGGGTTCCTCTAGCAATCAGCCCCAGCATTTT	CASSLQGSSSNQPQHF
TRBV5-6	-	-	TRBJ2-7	TGTGCCAGCAGCTTGGGGGCCCTCAATTACGAGCAGTACTTC	CASSLGALNYEQYF
TRBV11-2	TRBD1	-	TRBJ2-1	TGTGCCAGCAGCCCGGGGGACAGGCGGAGCAATGAGCAGTTCTTC	CASSPGDRRSNEQFF
TRBV7-9	-	-	TRBJ2-7	TGTGCCAGCAGTTTGGGAGCGGCTTACCTCGAGCAGTACTTC	CASSLGAAYLEQYF
TRBV4-1	TRBD1	-	TRBJ1-4	TGCGCCAGCTCGGACAGGGTAAAGGAAAAACTGTTTTTT	CASSDRVKEKLFF
TRBV9	-	-	TRBJ1-2	TGTGCCAGCAGCGGGACCTCCCGTGGCTACACCTTC	CASSGTSRGYTF
TRBV5-1	TRBD2	-	TRBJ2-1	TGCGCCAGCAGCTTCAGGGGAGCGGGAGTTTCCTATGAGCAGTTCTTC	CASSFRGAGVSYEQFF
TRBV12-3/TRBV12-4	-	-	TRBJ1-2	TGTGCCAGCAGTTCCGGATATGGCTACACCTTC	CASSSGYGYTF
TRBV9	-	once	TRBJ2-1	TGTGCCAGCAGCGACCCAGGGACGACGAACTATGAGCAGTTCTTC	CASSDPGTTNYEQFF
TRBV2	TRBD2	few	TRBJ2-2	TGTGCCAGCAGCTTCCTTAGCGGGAGGGGCGGGGAGCTGTTTTTT	CASSFLSGRGGELFF
TRBV6-2/TRBV6-3	-	-	TRBJ1-1	TGTGCCAGCAGTTACCCTAGACGGGGTATAGGCACTGAAGCTTTCTTT	CASSYPRRGIGTEAFF
TRBV18	TRBD1	-	TRBJ2-2	TGTGCCAGCTCACCACTTCGACAGGGCGCGAGAACCGGGGAGCTGTTTTTT	CASSPLRQGARTGELFF
TRBV7-6	-	-	TRBJ1-3	TGTGCCAGCAGCTCGGGATCTGGAAACACCATATATTTT	CASSSGSGNTIYF
TRBV21-1	-	-	TRBJ1-1	TGTGCCAGCAGCAAAGGGTCAGGGGACACTGAAGCTTTCTTT	CASSKGSGDTEAFF
TRBV5-1	TRBD2	-	TRBJ2-1	TGCGCCAGCAGCATACTAGCGGGAGAGGATAATGAGCAGTTCTTC	CASSILAGEDNEQFF
TRBV19	-	-	TRBJ2-2	TGTGCCACCCGCCGACAGCACCACACCGGGGAGCTGTTTTTT	CATRRQHHTGELFF
TRBV29-1	-	-	TRBJ2-7	TGCAGCGTTGAAGAGGGATACGAGCAGTACTTC	CSVEEGYEQYF
TRBV5-1	-	-	TRBJ1-2	TGCGCCAGCAGCATTCTGCGGGGCTCAGACTATGGCTACACCTTC	CASSILRGSDYGYTF
TRBV2	TRBD1	-	TRBJ2-7	TGTGCCAGCAGTTTCGACAGGGCTTACGAGCAGTACTTC	CASSFDRAYEQYF
TRBV18	-	-	TRBJ2-7	TGTGCCAGCTCACCACGGAGGGGGAGGGGCCACGAGCAGTACTTC	CASSPRRGRGHEQYF
TRBV13	TRBD2	-	TRBJ2-1	TGTGCCAGCAGCACTGGCGGGAGCTCCTACAATGAGCAGTTCTTC	CASSTGGSSYNEQFF
TRBV7-2	TRBD2	-	TRBJ2-1	TGTGCCAGCAGATCCCAGGGAGCTAGCGGGAGTTATGAGCAGTTCTTC	CASRSQGASGSYEQFF
TRBV5-1	TRBD2	-	TRBJ2-3	TGCGCCAGCAGCTCCCCGGGGGGGGCCACAGATACGCAGTATTTT	CASSSPGGATDTQYF
TRBV6-5	-	-	TRBJ1-2	TGTGCCAGCAGTTACTCGGGACAACCGGGCTATGGCTACACCTTC	CASSYSGQPGYGYTF
TRBV6-5	TRBD1	-	TRBJ1-5	TGTGCCAGCGCGCGGGAGTGGACAGGCAGTCAGCCCCAGCATTTT	CASAREWTGSQPQHF
TRBV7-9	TRBD1	-	TRBJ1-2	TGTGCCAGCAGCTTAGGCCTGGAGGGGGCGGCCTATGGCTACACCTTC	CASSLGLEGAAYGYTF
TRBV2	-	-	TRBJ2-4	TGTGCCAGCAGTGGGCCGGGTTGGAAAAACATTCAGTACTTC	CASSGPGWKNIQYF
TRBV6-5	-	-	TRBJ2-2	TGTGCCAGCAGTTACTATACCGGGGAGCTGTTTTTT	CASSYYTGELFF
TRBV28	TRBD2	-	TRBJ2-5	TGTGCCAGCAACCGAGCGGGGGTGGAAGAGACCCAGTACTTC	CASNRAGVEETQYF
TRBV29-1	-	-	TRBJ1-1	TGCAGCGTTGTATTATGGGAGGACCCCGGGAACACTGAAGCTTTCTTT	CSVVLWEDPGNTEAFF
TRBV19	-	-	TRBJ1-1	TGTGCCAGTAGTACCACAGTTAACACTGAAGCTTTCTTT	CASSTTVNTEAFF
TRBV24-1	-	once	TRBJ2-1	TGTGCCACCAGTGCGTCGAGTGAGCAGTTCTTC	CATSASSEQFF
TRBV19	-	-	TRBJ1-2	TGTGCCAGTACCCCAAGGAATTGGAGGCCTGACTATGGCTACACCTTC	CASTPRNWRPDYGYTF
TRBV2	-	-	TRBJ1-2	TGTGCCAGTGGTAGGGCTGTGCGTGGCTACACCTTC	CASGRAVRGYTF
TRBV7-2	-	-	TRBJ2-2	TGTGCCAGCAGCTCCGGACAGTTCACCGGGGAGCTGTTTTTT	CASSSGQFTGELFF
TRBV5-1	TRBD2	-	TRBJ2-1	TGCGCCAGCAGCCAGCGGACTAGCGGGAAAGCAAATGAGCAGTTCTTC	CASSQRTSGKANEQFF
TRBV2	-	-	TRBJ1-2	TGTGCCAGCCTCCGGGACAACTATGGCTACACCTTC	CASLRDNYGYTF
TRBV15	-	-	TRBJ1-5	TGTGCCACCAGCAGAGATGGCCATAGCAATCAGCCCCAGCATTTT	CATSRDGHSNQPQHF
TRBV6-5	TRBD1	-	TRBJ1-1	TGTGCCAGCAGCCTTTCCCAGGGGGCGAGGACTGAAGCTTTCTTT	CASSLSQGARTEAFF
TRBV24-1	-	-	TRBJ1-1	TGTGCCAACCTAGTCACTGAAGCTTTCTTT	CANLVTEAFF